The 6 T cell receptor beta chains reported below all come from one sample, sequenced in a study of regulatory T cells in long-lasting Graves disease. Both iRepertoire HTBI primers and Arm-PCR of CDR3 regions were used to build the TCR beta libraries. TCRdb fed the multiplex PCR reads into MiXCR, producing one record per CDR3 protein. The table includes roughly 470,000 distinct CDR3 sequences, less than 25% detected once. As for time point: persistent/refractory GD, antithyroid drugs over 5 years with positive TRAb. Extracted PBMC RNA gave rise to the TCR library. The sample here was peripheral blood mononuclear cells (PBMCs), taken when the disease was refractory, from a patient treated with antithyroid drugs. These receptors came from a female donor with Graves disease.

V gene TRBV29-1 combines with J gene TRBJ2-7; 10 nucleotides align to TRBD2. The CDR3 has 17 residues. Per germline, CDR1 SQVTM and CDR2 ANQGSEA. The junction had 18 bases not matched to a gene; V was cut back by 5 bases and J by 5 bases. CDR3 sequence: CSVSGPAGGDYSHEQYF. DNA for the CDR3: TGCAGCGTTTCTGGACCAGCGGGAGGGGATTATTCCCACGAGCAGTACTTC.

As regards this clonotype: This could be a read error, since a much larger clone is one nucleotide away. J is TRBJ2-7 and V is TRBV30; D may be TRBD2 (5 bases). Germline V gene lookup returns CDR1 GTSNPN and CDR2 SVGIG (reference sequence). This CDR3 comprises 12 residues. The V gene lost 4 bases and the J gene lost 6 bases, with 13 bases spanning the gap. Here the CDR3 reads CAWNRSAGEQYF. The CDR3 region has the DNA TGTGCCTGGAACCGCTCGGCGGGCGAGCAGTACTTC.

CDR3 protein: CATSGQPNTEAFF. The DNA of the CDR3 is TGTGCCACCTCCGGACAACCGAACACTGAAGCTTTCTTT. The chain recombines TRBV3-1 with TRBJ1-1, with TRBD1 as a possible D gene (5 bases). Germline lookup yields CDR1 LGHDT and CDR2 YNNKEL (reference sequence). V lost 10 bases to trimming and J lost 1 base, with 13 bases between them. This CDR3 contains 13 residues.

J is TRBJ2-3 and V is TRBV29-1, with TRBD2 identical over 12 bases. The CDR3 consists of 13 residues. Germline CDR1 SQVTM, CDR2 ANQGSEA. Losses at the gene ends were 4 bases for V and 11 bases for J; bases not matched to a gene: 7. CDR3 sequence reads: CSVAGLAGGEQYF. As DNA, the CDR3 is TGCAGCGTTGCGGGGCTAGCGGGAGGGGAGCAGTATTTT.

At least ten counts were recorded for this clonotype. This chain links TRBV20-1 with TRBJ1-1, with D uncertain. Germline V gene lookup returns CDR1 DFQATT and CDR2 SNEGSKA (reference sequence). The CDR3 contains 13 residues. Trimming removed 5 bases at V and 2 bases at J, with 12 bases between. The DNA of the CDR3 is TGCAGTGCTCACCGGGAATTTAACACTGAAGCTTTCTTT. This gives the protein CSAHREFNTEAFF.

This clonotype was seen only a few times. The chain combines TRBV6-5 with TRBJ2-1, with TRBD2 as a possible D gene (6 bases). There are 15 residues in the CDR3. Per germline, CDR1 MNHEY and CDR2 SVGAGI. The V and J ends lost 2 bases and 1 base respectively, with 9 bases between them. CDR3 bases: TGTGCCAGCAGTTACGAGCGGGCATCCTACAATGAGCAGTTCTTC. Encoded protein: CASSYERASYNEQFF.